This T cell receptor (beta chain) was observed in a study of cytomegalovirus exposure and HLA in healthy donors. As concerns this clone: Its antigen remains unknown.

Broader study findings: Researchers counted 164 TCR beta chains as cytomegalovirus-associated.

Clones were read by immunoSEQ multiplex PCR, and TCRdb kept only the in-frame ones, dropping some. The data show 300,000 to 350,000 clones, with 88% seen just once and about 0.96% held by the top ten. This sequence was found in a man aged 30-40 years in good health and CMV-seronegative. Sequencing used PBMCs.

The CDR3 loop is CASSGHGGGNTIYF. As DNA, the CDR3 is TGTGCCAGCAGTGGACACGGGGGAGGAAACACCATATATTTT. The rearrangement links TRBV2 to TRBJ1-3, with D maybe TRBD1 (5 bases). Germline loops: CDR1 SNHLY, CDR2 FYNNEI. Trimming took off 4 bases at V and 4 bases at J, with 11 bases between the two ends. CDR3 length: 14 amino acids.